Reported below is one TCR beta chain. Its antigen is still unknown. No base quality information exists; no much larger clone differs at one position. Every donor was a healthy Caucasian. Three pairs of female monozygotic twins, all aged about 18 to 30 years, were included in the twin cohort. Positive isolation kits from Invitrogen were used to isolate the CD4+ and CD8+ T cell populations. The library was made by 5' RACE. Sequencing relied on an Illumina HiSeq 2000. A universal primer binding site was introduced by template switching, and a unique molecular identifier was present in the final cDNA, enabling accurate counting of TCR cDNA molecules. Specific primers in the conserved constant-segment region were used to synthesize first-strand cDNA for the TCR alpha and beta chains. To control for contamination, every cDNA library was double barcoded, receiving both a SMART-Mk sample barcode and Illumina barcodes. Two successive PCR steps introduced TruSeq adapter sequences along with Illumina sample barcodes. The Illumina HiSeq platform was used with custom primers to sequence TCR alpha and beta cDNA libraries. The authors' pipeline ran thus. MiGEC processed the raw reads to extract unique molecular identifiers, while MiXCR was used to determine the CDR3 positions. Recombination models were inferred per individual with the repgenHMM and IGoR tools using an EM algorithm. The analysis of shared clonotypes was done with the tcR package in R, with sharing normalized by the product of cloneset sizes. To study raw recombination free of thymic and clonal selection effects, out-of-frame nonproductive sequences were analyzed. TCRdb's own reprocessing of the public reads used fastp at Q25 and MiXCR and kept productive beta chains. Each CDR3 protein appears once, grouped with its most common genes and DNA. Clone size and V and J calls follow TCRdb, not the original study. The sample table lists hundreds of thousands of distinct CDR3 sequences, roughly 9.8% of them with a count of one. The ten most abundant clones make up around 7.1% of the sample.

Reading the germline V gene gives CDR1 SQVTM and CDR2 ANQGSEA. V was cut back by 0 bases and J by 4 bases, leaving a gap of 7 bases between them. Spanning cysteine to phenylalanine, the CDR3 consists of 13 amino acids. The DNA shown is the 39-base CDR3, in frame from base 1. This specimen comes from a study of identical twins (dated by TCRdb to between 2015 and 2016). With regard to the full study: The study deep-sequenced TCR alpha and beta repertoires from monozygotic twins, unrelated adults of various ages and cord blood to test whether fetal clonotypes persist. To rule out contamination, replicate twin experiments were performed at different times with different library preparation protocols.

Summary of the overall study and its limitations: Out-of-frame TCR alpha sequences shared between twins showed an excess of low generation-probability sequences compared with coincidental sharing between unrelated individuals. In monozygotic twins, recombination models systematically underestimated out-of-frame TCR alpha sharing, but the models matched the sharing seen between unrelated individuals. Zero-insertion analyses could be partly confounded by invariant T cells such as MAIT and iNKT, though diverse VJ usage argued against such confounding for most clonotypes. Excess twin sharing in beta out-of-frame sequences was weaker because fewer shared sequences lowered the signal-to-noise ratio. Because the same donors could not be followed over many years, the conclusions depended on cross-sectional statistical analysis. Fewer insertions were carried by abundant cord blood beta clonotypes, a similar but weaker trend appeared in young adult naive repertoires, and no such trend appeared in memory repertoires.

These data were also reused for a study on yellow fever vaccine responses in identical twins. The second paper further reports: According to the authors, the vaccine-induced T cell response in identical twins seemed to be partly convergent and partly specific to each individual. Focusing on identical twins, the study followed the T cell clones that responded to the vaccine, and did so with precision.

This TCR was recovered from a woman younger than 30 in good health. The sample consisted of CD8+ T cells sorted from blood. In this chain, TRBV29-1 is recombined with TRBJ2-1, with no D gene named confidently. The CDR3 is CSVEEPLYNEQFF. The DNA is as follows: TGCAGCGTTGAAGAGCCACTATACAATGAGCAGTTCTTC.